Listed here are 25 T cell receptor beta chains from one sample, sequenced in a study of cytomegalovirus exposure and HLA in healthy donors. TCRdb keeps only in-frame clones here, not all; method: immunoSEQ multiplex PCR. The sample has around 160,000 clones; about 90% are singletons. What was sequenced was PBMCs. The source is a woman aged 18-35 years in good health and CMV-seropositive.

The genes are TRBV4-3 and TRBJ2-3; D may be TRBD2 (6 bases). Trimming took 1 base from V and 6 from J, leaving 11 bases between them. CDR3 size: 14 residues. Germline V gene data show CDR1 as LGHNA and CDR2 as YSLEER. The CDR3 DNA follows: TGCGCCAGCAGCCAAGCACTCCTAGCGGATACGCAGTATTTT. The encoded protein is CASSQALLADTQYF.

The V call is TRBV18, the J call TRBJ2-7, with 13 bases identical to TRBD2. V shed 7 bases, J shed 4 bases, and the junction held 1 base outside the gene matches. In germline, CDR1 is KGHSH, CDR2 LQKENI. The CDR3 covers 13 residues. The CDR3 is CASWTSGSYEQYF. DNA of the CDR3: TGTGCCAGCTGGACTAGCGGGAGTTACGAGCAGTACTTC.

This chain joins TRBV7-2 and TRBJ2-7; a possible D gene is TRBD1 (6 bases). Germline V gene lookup returns CDR1 SGHTA and CDR2 FQGNSA. CDR3 length equals 13 residues. V lost 3 bases to trimming and J lost 0 bases, with 6 bases between them. CDR3 sequence reads: CASSLDSSYEQYF. The CDR3 nucleotides are TGTGCCAGCAGCTTGGACAGCTCCTACGAGCAGTACTTC.

The chain uses TRBV28 and TRBJ1-2; D not resolved. CDR3 length equals 13 residues. Germline V CDR1 and CDR2: MDHEN, SYDVKM. Trimming removed 2 bases from V and 2 bases from J, with 6 bases in between. The CDR3 reads CASSLRGNYGYTF. DNA of the CDR3: TGTGCCAGCAGTTTACGAGGGAACTATGGCTACACCTTC.

The chain links TRBV28 to TRBJ2-5; 9 positions agree with TRBD2. CDR1 is MDHEN and CDR2 is SYDVKM in the germline V gene. With V trimmed by 6 bases and J by 5 bases, 13 bases remained unmatched. The CDR3 runs to 16 residues. This CDR3 reads CASSTFAGGPRETQYF. CDR3 bases: TGTGCCAGCAGCACCTTCGCGGGAGGGCCCCGGGAGACCCAGTACTTC.

This clone was detected only once. The chain joins TRBV11-1 to TRBJ2-3; unclear D gene. V was trimmed by 3 bases and J by 0 bases, leaving 10 bases between them. The germline V gene has CDR1 SGHAT and CDR2 FQDESV (reference sequence). CDR3 length equals 15 residues. CDR3 sequence: CASSFRSYSTDTQYF. The CDR3 DNA sequence: TGTGCCAGCAGCTTTAGATCCTATAGCACAGATACGCAGTATTTT. Drawing the rest from reference TRBV11-1 and TRBJ2-3, the complete variable domain is EAEVAQSPRYKITEKSQAVAFWCDPISGHATLYWYRQILGQGPELLVQFQDESVVDDSQLPKDRFSAERLKGVDSTLKIQPAELGDSAMYLCASSFRSYSTDTQYFGPGTRLTVL.

This clone was seen more than once but under ten times. The chain employs TRBV7-8 and TRBJ2-3, with TRBD2 matching 7 bases. Germline V gene sequence: CDR1 SGHVS, CDR2 FQNEAQ. V lost 4 bases to trimming and J lost 7 bases; unmatched junction nucleotides: 11. CDR3 length: 15 amino acids. The CDR3 spells CASSSDWGGGNTQYF. The CDR3 region has the DNA TGTGCCAGCAGCTCCGACTGGGGCGGGGGAAATACGCAGTATTTT.

The chain employs TRBV5-1 and TRBJ2-7, with D maybe TRBD2 (7 bases). Germline-derived CDR1 and CDR2 are SGHRS and YFSETQ. The CDR3 totals 15 residues. V lost 1 base and J lost 4, with 15 bases in between. CDR3 protein: CASSLFSRGPYEQYF. The CDR3 nucleotides are TGCGCCAGCAGCTTGTTTTCGCGGGGGCCGTACGAGCAGTACTTC. Full variable domain (rest looked up from reference TRBV5-1 and TRBJ2-7): KAGVTQTPRYLIKTRGQQVTLSCSPISGHRSVSWYQQTPGQGLQFLFEYFSETQRNKGNFPGRFSGRQFSNSRSEMNVSTLELGDSALYLCASSLFSRGPYEQYFGPGTRLTVT.

The chain has TRBV11-1 and TRBJ2-7; D might be TRBD2 (6 bases). This CDR3 comprises 15 residues. The V gene's germline CDR1 is SGHAT and CDR2 FQDESV (reference sequence). V was shortened by 5 bases and J by 6 bases, with 20 bases between the two germline ends. The CDR3 DNA follows: TGTGCCAGCAGCGCCTACCAGGGAATCGGGAGCGAGCAGTACTTC. Translating gives CASSAYQGIGSEQYF.

This clone occurred once. The CDR3 spells CASRPGWGANEQFF. The DNA of the CDR3 is TGTGCCAGCAGACCCGGGTGGGGAGCAAATGAGCAGTTCTTC. This rearrangement joins TRBV11-2 to TRBJ2-1; D is possibly TRBD2 (5 bases). CDR3 length: 14 residues. The V gene lost 6 bases and the J gene lost 7 bases, with 16 bases spanning the gap. Germline CDR1 reads SGHAT; CDR2 reads FQNNGV.

A single count supports this clone. The chain has TRBV29-1 and TRBJ2-5, with 8 bases that match TRBD1. The germline CDR1 and CDR2 sequences are SQVTM and ANQGSEA. CDR3 length: 12 amino acids. With V trimmed by 7 bases and J by 4 bases, 5 bases remained unmatched. The CDR3 nucleotides are TGCAGCGGGTACGACAGGGGAGAGACCCAGTACTTC. This gives the protein CSGYDRGETQYF.

This clone appeared once. The rearrangement links TRBV28 to TRBJ2-6, with TRBD1 matching 7 bases. CDR1 is MDHEN, CDR2 SYDVKM, per germline. With V trimmed by 6 bases and J by 0 bases, 14 bases remained unmatched. This CDR3 comprises 19 residues. DNA for the CDR3: TGTGCCAGCAGCCATAGCCCCGGGACAGCGATCTCTGGGGCCAACGTCCTGACTTTC. This sequence encodes CASSHSPGTAISGANVLTF. Using reference TRBV28 and TRBJ2-6 for the parts outside the CDR3, the full variable domain is DVKVTQSSRYLVKRTGEKVFLECVQDMDHENMFWYRQDPGLGLRLIYFSYDVKMKEKGDIPEGYSVSREKKERFSLILESASTNQTSMYLCASSHSPGTAISGANVLTFGAGSRLTVL.

The chain recombines TRBV19 with TRBJ1-5; no reliable D call. Germline V gene sequence: CDR1 LNHDA, CDR2 SQIVND (reference sequence). Trimming left V 8 bases short and J 2 bases short, with 10 bases between. This CDR3 comprises 13 residues. The CDR3 nucleotides are TGTGCCAGTTGTACGAGGGGCAATCAGCCCCAGCATTTT. It yields the protein CASCTRGNQPQHF.

The rearrangement uses TRBV6-1 and TRBJ2-3, with 7 bases matching TRBD1. Trimming took 4 bases from V and 0 from J; bases not matched to a gene: 7. CDR1 is MNHNS, CDR2 SASEGT, per germline. The CDR3 has 16 amino acids. CDR3 coding DNA: TGTGCCAGCAGTGGGACCGGGACAGCTAGCACAGATACGCAGTATTTT. Protein: CASSGTGTASTDTQYF.

The chain employs TRBV25-1 and TRBJ1-2, with 10 positions matching TRBD1. The CDR3 is made up of 17 amino acids. J lost 4 bases, V lost 4 bases, and 12 bases had no gene match. Germline loops: CDR1 MGHDK, CDR2 SYGVNS. CDR3 in amino acids: CASSAWGQGSKGYGYTF. The CDR3 nucleotides are TGTGCCAGCAGTGCCTGGGGACAGGGGAGTAAGGGCTATGGCTACACCTTC.

The gene calls are TRBV7-2 and TRBJ2-7; 8 bases agree with TRBD2. Germline trimming cut 1 base from V and 0 bases from J; bases unmatched to any gene: 5. Germline CDR1 reads SGHTA; CDR2 reads FQGNSA. CDR3 length: 16 amino acids. This CDR3 reads CASSLVSGDASYEQYF. CDR3 coding DNA: TGTGCCAGCAGCTTAGTTAGCGGGGACGCCTCCTACGAGCAGTACTTC.

V is TRBV5-1 and J is TRBJ2-5, with a possible D match to TRBD2 (6 bases). The CDR3 sequence is 13 residues long. CDR1 SGHRS and CDR2 YFSETQ come from the germline V gene. The germline V and J ends were trimmed by 5 bases and 4 bases, with 12 bases remaining between them. As DNA, the CDR3 is TGCGCCAGCAGGCGGGAAAGTCCAGAGACCCAGTACTTC. Its protein is CASRRESPETQYF.

This clone was observed a handful of times. The chain recombines TRBV7-2 with TRBJ2-1, with TRBD2 identical over 11 bases. The length of the CDR3 is 16 residues. V trimming: 5 bases; J trimming: 4 bases; junction bases outside the gene matches: 7. CDR1 and CDR2 from the germline V gene are SGHTA and FQGNSA. The CDR3 DNA reads as TGTGCCAGCAGCCCGCGGGGACTAGCGGATTACAATGAGCAGTTCTTC. Translation gives CASSPRGLADYNEQFF.

This clone occurred a few times. The rearrangement links TRBV30 to TRBJ1-5; no firm D call. Germline V CDR1 and CDR2: GTSNPN, SVGIG (reference sequence). The CDR3 spans 14 residues. The ends were cut back, 0 bases at V and 4 bases at J, with 10 bases in the middle. CDR3 region: CAWSVPRFNQPQHF. In nucleotides, the CDR3 is TGTGCCTGGAGTGTACCCAGATTTAATCAGCCCCAGCATTTT.

Notes on this clone: An end of the junction does not agree with germline; a read error may underlie this. V is TRBV15 and J is TRBJ1-5, with 7 bases aligning to TRBD1. The CDR3 spans 16 residues. Germline CDR1 and CDR2: LNHNV and YYDKDF (reference sequence). The CDR3, as DNA: TGTGCCACCAGTAGAGACCATACAGGGGGCAATCAGCCCCAGCATTTT. This gives the protein CATSRDHTGGNQPQHF.

The chain is built from TRBV5-4 and TRBJ2-2; tentatively, D is TRBD2 (6 bases). Germline V gives CDR1 SGHNT, CDR2 YYREEE (reference sequence). Trimming took off 0 bases at V and 0 bases at J, with 12 bases between the two ends. The CDR3 sequence is 17 residues long. The CDR3 is CASSLEVAAANTGELFF. The DNA for the CDR3 is TGTGCCAGCAGCTTGGAAGTAGCGGCAGCGAACACCGGGGAGCTGTTTTTT.

The chain carries TRBV25-1 and TRBJ2-7; the match to TRBD1 covers 7 bases. CDR3 length: 15 amino acids. Germline values: CDR1 MGHDK, CDR2 SYGVNS. The V gene end was trimmed by 8 bases and the J gene end by 3 bases; junction bases not matched to a gene: 13. Written as DNA, the CDR3 is TGTGCCAGCCTGAGTACGACAGGGCCTATCTACGAGCAGTACTTC. It is translated as CASLSTTGPIYEQYF.

The chain has TRBV29-1 and TRBJ2-7; no clear D gene. The CDR3 contains 12 residues. Germline V lookup: CDR1 SQVTM, CDR2 ANQGSEA. The V and J ends lost 4 bases and 2 bases respectively, with 9 bases between them. This CDR3 is CSVAQTTYEQYF. CDR3 bases: TGCAGCGTTGCACAGACGACCTACGAGCAGTACTTC.

The chain is built from TRBV6-1 and TRBJ2-2; weak D call: TRBD2 (6 bases). CDR1 is MNHNS and CDR2 is SASEGT in the germline V gene. The V and J ends lost 1 base and 4 bases respectively, with 7 bases between them. The CDR3 sequence is 14 residues long. The CDR3 DNA is TGTGCCAGCAGTGAAGGGAGGGGCACCGGGGAGCTGTTTTTT. Its translation: CASSEGRGTGELFF.

This chain joins TRBV6-1 and TRBJ1-4, with 8 bases that match TRBD1. CDR1 and CDR2 from the germline V gene are MNHNS and SASEGT. With V trimmed by 6 bases and J by 5 bases, 5 bases remained unmatched. CDR3 size: 14 residues. This CDR3 reads CASSPDRGNEKLFF. The CDR3 DNA sequence: TGTGCCAGCAGCCCCGACAGGGGCAATGAAAAACTGTTTTTT.